The 26 T cell receptor beta chains reported below all come from one sample, sequenced in a study of vaccination effects on CD4 cells after COVID-19. Sequencing in the ViraFEST assay came after antigen-specific CD4+ T cells had been expanded with viral peptide pools, which were used to stimulate PBMC. Cells that had been cultured for roughly eleven days were the source of isolated CD4+ T cells. The study found no prior SARS-CoV-2 infection in the vaccine recipients, who tested negative for nucleocapsid antibodies. The method was immunoSEQ multiplex PCR; TCRdb's version includes in-frame clones alone and lacks a portion of them. The sample has tens of thousands of clones; approximately 72% are singletons. Their recognized antigens are unknown. Specimen: CD4+ T cells from PBMCs cultured with HCoV-OC43 spike peptides, collected before COVID-19 vaccination. Subset reported: HCoV-OC43 spike overlapping peptide pool stimulation. The receptors were sampled from a human donor who received a COVID-19 vaccine.

The chain employs TRBV5-1 and TRBJ1-2; D remains unclear. The CDR3 extends over 17 amino acids. Germline CDR1 SGHRS, CDR2 YFSETQ. Deletions cut 3 bases from V and 8 bases from J, with 26 bases between. CDR3 sequence reads: CASSSDPRPVDEGGYTF. In DNA, the CDR3 is TGCGCCAGCAGCTCAGACCCCCGGCCGGTCGATGAGGGCGGCTACACCTTC.

This clone was seen only a few times. The rearrangement links TRBV9 to TRBJ2-1; D remains ambiguous. CDR1 and CDR2 from the germline V gene are SGDLS and YYNGEE. The CDR3 spans 14 residues. V lost 2 bases and J lost 8, with 14 bases in between. The CDR3 is CASSVIVASDEQFF. In DNA form, the CDR3 reads TGTGCCAGCAGCGTGATCGTGGCATCCGATGAGCAGTTCTTC. The full variable domain, rest sourced from reference TRBV9 and TRBJ2-1, is DSGVTQTPKHLITATGQRVTLRCSPRSGDLSVYWYQQSLDQGLQFLIQYYNGEERAKGNILERFSAQQFPDLHSELNLSSLELGDSALYFCASSVIVASDEQFFGPGTRLTVL.

The rearrangement links TRBV18 to TRBJ1-1; no clear D gene. With 2 bases removed from V and 2 bases from J, the gap between germline ends came to 12 bases. Germline V gene lookup returns CDR1 KGHSH and CDR2 LQKENI. The CDR3 extends over 15 amino acids. CDR3 nucleotide sequence: TGTGCCAGCTCACCAAGCACGTCCTCCAACACTGAAGCTTTCTTT. Amino acids: CASSPSTSSNTEAFF.

This clone was counted a single time. This rearrangement joins TRBV3-1 (or the pseudogene TRBV3-2) to TRBJ2-3; perhaps TRBD1 as D (6 bases). The CDR3 consists of 13 residues. V lost 5 bases to trimming and J lost 6 bases, with 12 bases between them. CDR1 LGHDT and CDR2 YNNKEL come from the germline V gene (reference sequence). CDR3 sequence reads: CASSSNRADTQYF. The CDR3 nucleotides are TGTGCCAGCAGCTCAAACAGGGCCGATACGCAGTATTTT.

This chain connects TRBV19 to TRBJ2-2, with D maybe TRBD2 (6 bases). The CDR3 contains 14 residues. The germline gives CDR1 LNHDA, CDR2 SQIVND (reference sequence). Trimming took off 7 bases at V and 3 bases at J, with 12 bases between the two ends. CDR3 sequence: CASMEGTDTGELFF. The CDR3 bases are TGTGCCAGTATGGAGGGGACGGACACCGGGGAGCTGTTTTTT. Supplemented by reference TRBV19 and TRBJ2-2, the full variable domain reads DGGITQSPKYLFRKEGQNVTLSCEQNLNHDAMYWYRQDPGQGLRLIYYSQIVNDFQKGDIAEGYSVSREKKESFPLTVTSAQKNPTAFYLCASMEGTDTGELFFGEGSRLTVL.

This rearrangement joins TRBV18 to TRBJ2-1, with D perhaps TRBD1 or TRBD2 (6 bases each). The V and J ends lost 2 bases and 8 bases respectively, with 13 bases between them. The CDR3 is made up of 14 amino acids. The V gene's germline CDR1 is KGHSH and CDR2 LQKENI. CDR3 region: CASSPGGGYDEQFF. The CDR3 nucleotides read TGTGCCAGCTCACCAGGAGGGGGTTACGATGAGCAGTTCTTC.

The rearrangement links TRBV19 to TRBJ2-2; D is unresolved. Germline CDR1 is LNHDA and CDR2 is SQIVND (reference sequence). This CDR3 region has 15 residues. V was clipped by 6 bases and J by 0 bases, with 11 bases between them. In nucleotides, the CDR3 is TGTGCCAGTAGAACAGCCTCAACGAACACCGGGGAGCTGTTTTTT. It encodes CASRTASTNTGELFF.

The J gene is TRBJ2-1, the V gene TRBV6-5; TRBD2 might be the D (6 bases). This CDR3 is 13 amino acids long. Germline CDR1 is MNHEY and CDR2 is SVGAGI. The V end was cut by 6 bases, the J end by 2 bases, with 8 bases between. The CDR3 DNA is TGTGCCAGCAGGGGCGGGGCCTACAATGAGCAGTTCTTC. As protein: CASRGGAYNEQFF.

This clone came up once. The V and J genes are TRBV28 and TRBJ1-2, with a weak D call TRBD1 (5 bases). The CDR3 consists of 13 residues. Germline CDR1 MDHEN, CDR2 SYDVKM. V lost 6 bases, J lost 2 bases, and 10 bases lay in between. CDR3 DNA: TGTGCCAGCAGGCGGGGCCCGAACTATGGCTACACCTTC. This encodes CASRRGPNYGYTF.

This chain connects TRBV2 to TRBJ1-1, with a weak D call TRBD1 (6 bases). The V end was cut by 10 bases, the J end by 2 bases, with 14 bases between. This CDR3 is 13 amino acids long. CDR1 and CDR2 (germline): SNHLY, FYNNEI. CDR3 bases: TGTGCCACGACAGGCGGGTTAAACACTGAAGCTTTCTTT. This encodes CATTGGLNTEAFF.

J is TRBJ2-7 and V is TRBV7-3; D unclear. The ends were cut back, 9 bases at V and 4 bases at J, with 34 bases in the middle. Germline CDR1 reads SGHTA; CDR2 reads FQGTGA. The CDR3 spans 19 residues. DNA for the CDR3: TGTGCCAGTGACACCCCGGGCCGCGGAAAAGGACGAAGAATGTACGAGCAGTACGTC. The encoded protein is CASDTPGRGKGRRMYEQYV.

The chain links TRBV2 to TRBJ1-4, with TRBD1 as a possible D gene (6 bases). This CDR3 region has 14 residues. V was shortened by 7 bases and J by 7 bases, with 16 bases between the two germline ends. Germline lookup yields CDR1 SNHLY and CDR2 FYNNEI. This CDR3 reads CASTRQVLGEKLFF. The DNA of the CDR3 is TGTGCCAGCACCAGACAGGTTTTGGGTGAAAAACTGTTTTTT.

The gene calls are TRBV5-1 and TRBJ2-5; D not certain. CDR1 is SGHRS and CDR2 is YFSETQ in the germline V gene. The CDR3 spans 16 residues. Trimming removed 0 bases from V and 2 bases from J, with 14 bases in between. DNA for the CDR3: TGCGCCAGCAGCTTGGTTCCGGGCAGGTTACAAGAGACCCAGTACTTC. This translates into CASSLVPGRLQETQYF.

The rearrangement joins TRBV30 to TRBJ2-3, with D possibly being TRBD1 (5 bases). Trimming removed 2 bases at V and 4 bases at J, with 16 bases between. The CDR3 totals 15 residues. The germline gives CDR1 GTSNPN, CDR2 SVGIG (reference sequence). In DNA form, the CDR3 reads TGTGCCTGGAGTAGGAAGGGGCCCTCTGCAGATACGCAGTATTTT. Amino acid sequence: CAWSRKGPSADTQYF.

V gene TRBV6-5 combines with J gene TRBJ1-6; D unclear. Trimming took 0 bases from V and 4 from J, leaving 10 bases between them. The CDR3 consists of 16 residues. Per the germline V gene, CDR1 is MNHEY and CDR2 is SVGAGI. The DNA for the CDR3 is TGTGCCAGCAGTTACTCCCCAACAGATTATAATTCACCCCTCCACTTT. Its translation is CASSYSPTDYNSPLHF.

The chain joins TRBV4-3 to TRBJ1-4, with D maybe TRBD1 (6 bases). The V end was cut by 1 base, the J end by 8 bases, with 17 bases between. The CDR3 has 16 residues. CDR1 and CDR2 (germline): LGHNA, YSLEER. The CDR3 here is CASSQGITGADEKLFF. The DNA for the CDR3 is TGCGCCAGCAGCCAAGGTATAACGGGGGCTGACGAAAAACTGTTTTTT.

The CDR3 DNA reads TGCGCCAGCAGCTTGTCTAGCGGGGGGCCAGGTGAGCAGTTCTTC. It translates to CASSLSSGGPGEQFF. V and J are TRBV5-1 and TRBJ2-1, with 11 bases fitting TRBD2. The CDR3 loop spans 15 amino acids. The trim removed 1 base at V and 9 bases at J, leaving 6 bases unmatched. In germline, CDR1 is SGHRS, CDR2 YFSETQ.

CDR3 loop: CSHSPRAFF. The CDR3 DNA is TGCAGCCATTCACCTAGGGCTTTCTTT. J is TRBJ1-1 and V is TRBV20-1; no clear D. Germline CDR1 and CDR2: DFQATT and SNEGSKA (reference sequence). CDR3 length: 9 residues.

V gene TRBV7-9 combines with J gene TRBJ2-4, with 9 bases that match TRBD1. The CDR3 totals 15 residues. The germline V gene encodes CDR1 SEHNR and CDR2 FQNEAQ (reference sequence). V shed 5 bases, J shed 4 bases, and the junction held 6 bases outside the gene matches. The CDR3 is CASSLDGTGKNIQYF. CDR3 coding DNA: TGTGCCAGCAGCCTAGACGGGACAGGGAAAAACATTCAGTACTTC.

This clone showed up just once. The V and J genes are TRBV12-5 and TRBJ1-4; tentatively, D is TRBD1 (5 bases). The CDR3 sequence is 15 residues long. V lost 2 bases to trimming and J lost 5 bases, with 12 bases between them. CDR1 is LGHNT, CDR2 FRNRAP, per germline. This CDR3 is CASGLMRQTNEKLFF. In nucleotides, the CDR3 is TGTGCTAGTGGTTTGATGCGACAGACCAATGAAAAACTGTTTTTT.

This clone has a single count. This rearrangement joins TRBV3-1 (or the pseudogene TRBV3-2) to TRBJ2-1; 7 nucleotides align to TRBD2. The CDR3 loop spans 18 amino acids. V shed 1 base, J shed 1 base, and the junction held 10 bases outside the gene matches. Germline values: CDR1 LGHDT, CDR2 YNNKEL (reference sequence). This chain's CDR3 is CASSQGGWGEGSYNEQFF. The DNA of the CDR3 is TGTGCCAGCAGCCAAGGGGGCTGGGGGGAGGGATCCTACAATGAGCAGTTCTTC.

The chain is built from TRBV5-1 and TRBJ2-5; D uncertain. The CDR3 is made up of 15 amino acids. The germline V gene encodes CDR1 SGHRS and CDR2 YFSETQ. V shed 3 bases and J shed 1 base, with 13 bases lying between them. Here the CDR3 reads CASSSLVSFQETQYF. In DNA, the CDR3 is TGCGCCAGCAGCTCACTTGTCAGTTTCCAAGAGACCCAGTACTTC.

The V call is TRBV19, the J call TRBJ1-5, with TRBD1 as a possible D gene (5 bases). This CDR3 comprises 20 residues. The germline V and J ends were trimmed by 3 bases and 0 bases, with 24 bases remaining between them. Germline V lookup: CDR1 LNHDA, CDR2 SQIVND (reference sequence). DNA of the CDR3: TGTGCCAGTAGTATCCCCCCGGGCAGGGTGGGAGTGGGTAGCAATCAGCCCCAGCATTTT. Translating gives CASSIPPGRVGVGSNQPQHF.

The rearrangement uses TRBV18 and TRBJ1-2, with 8 positions matching TRBD1. Germline CDR1 KGHSH, CDR2 LQKENI. J was trimmed by 5 bases and V by 4 bases; bases with no gene match: 9. This CDR3 spans 15 amino acids. CDR3 sequence (DNA): TGTGCCAGCTCACTCAGGACAGGGCAAGTATATGGCTACACCTTC. Amino acid sequence: CASSLRTGQVYGYTF.

The chain links TRBV2 to TRBJ1-2; possible D gene TRBD1, 6 bases. V was shortened by 8 bases and J by 0 bases, with 19 bases between the two germline ends. Germline V lookup: CDR1 SNHLY, CDR2 FYNNEI. The CDR3 loop spans 16 amino acids. The CDR3 spells CASDPQGLPANYGYTF. The DNA of the CDR3 is TGTGCCAGCGACCCCCAGGGGCTCCCAGCTAACTATGGCTACACCTTC.

This chain connects TRBV19 to TRBJ1-2; TRBD1 agrees at 7 bases. CDR1 is LNHDA and CDR2 is SQIVND in the germline V gene (reference sequence). The CDR3 consists of 16 residues. V dropped 6 bases and J dropped 3; count of bases not matched to a gene: 13. CDR3 nucleotide sequence: TGTGCCAGTAGCCATCGGACAGGCGTCACATACTATGGCTACACCTTC. Translating it yields CASSHRTGVTYYGYTF.